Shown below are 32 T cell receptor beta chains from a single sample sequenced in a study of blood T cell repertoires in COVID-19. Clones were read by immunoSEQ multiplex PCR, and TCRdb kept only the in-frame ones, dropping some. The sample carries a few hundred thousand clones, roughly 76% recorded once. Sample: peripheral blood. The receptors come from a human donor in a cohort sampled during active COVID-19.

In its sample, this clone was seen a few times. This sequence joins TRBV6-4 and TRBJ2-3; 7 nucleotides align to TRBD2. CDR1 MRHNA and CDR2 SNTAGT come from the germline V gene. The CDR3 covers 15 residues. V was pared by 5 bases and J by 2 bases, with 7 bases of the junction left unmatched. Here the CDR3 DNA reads TGTGCCAGCAGTACGCTAGCGGATTCCACAGATACGCAGTATTTT. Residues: CASSTLADSTDTQYF.

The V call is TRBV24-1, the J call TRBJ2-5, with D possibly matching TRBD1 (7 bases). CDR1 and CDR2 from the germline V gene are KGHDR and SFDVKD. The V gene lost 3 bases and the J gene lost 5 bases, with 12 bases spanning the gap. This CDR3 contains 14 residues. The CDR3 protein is CATSDGGGRETQYF. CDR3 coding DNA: TGTGCCACCAGTGATGGAGGGGGCAGGGAGACCCAGTACTTC.

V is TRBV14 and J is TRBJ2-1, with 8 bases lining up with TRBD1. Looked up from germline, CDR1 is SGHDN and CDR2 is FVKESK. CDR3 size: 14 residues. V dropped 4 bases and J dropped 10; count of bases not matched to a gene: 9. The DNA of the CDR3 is TGTGCCAGCAGCCCGGACAGGGCGCTGGGGGAGCAGTTCTTC. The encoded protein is CASSPDRALGEQFF. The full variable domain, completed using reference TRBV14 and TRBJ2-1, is EAGVTQFPSHSVIEKGQTVTLRCDPISGHDNLYWYRRVMGKEIKFLLHFVKESKQDESGMPNNRFLAERTGGTYSTLKVQPAELEDSGVYFCASSPDRALGEQFFGPGTRLTVL.

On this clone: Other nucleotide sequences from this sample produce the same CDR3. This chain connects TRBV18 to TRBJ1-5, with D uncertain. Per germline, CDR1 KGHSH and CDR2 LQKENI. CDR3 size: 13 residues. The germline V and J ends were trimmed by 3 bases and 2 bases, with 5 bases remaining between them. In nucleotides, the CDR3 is TGTGCCAGCTCACCCGGTGGCAATCAGCCCCAGCATTTT. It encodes CASSPGGNQPQHF.

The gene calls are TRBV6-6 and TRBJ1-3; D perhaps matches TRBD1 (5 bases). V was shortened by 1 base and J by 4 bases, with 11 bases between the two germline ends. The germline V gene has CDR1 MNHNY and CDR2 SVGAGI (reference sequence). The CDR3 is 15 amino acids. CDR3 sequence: CASSYFAGGGNTIYF. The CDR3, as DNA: TGTGCCAGCAGTTACTTCGCGGGGGGAGGAAACACCATATATTTT.

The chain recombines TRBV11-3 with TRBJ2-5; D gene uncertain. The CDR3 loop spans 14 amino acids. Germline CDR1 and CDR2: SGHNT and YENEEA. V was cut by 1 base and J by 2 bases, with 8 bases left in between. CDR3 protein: CASSLVAVQETQYF. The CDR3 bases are TGTGCCAGCAGCTTAGTGGCAGTACAAGAGACCCAGTACTTC. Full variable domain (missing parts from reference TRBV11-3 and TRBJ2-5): EAGVVQSPRYKIIEKKQPVAFWCNPISGHNTLYWYLQNLGQGPELLIRYENEEAVDDSQLPKDRFSAERLKGVDSTLKIQPAELGDSAVYLCASSLVAVQETQYFGPGTRLLVL.

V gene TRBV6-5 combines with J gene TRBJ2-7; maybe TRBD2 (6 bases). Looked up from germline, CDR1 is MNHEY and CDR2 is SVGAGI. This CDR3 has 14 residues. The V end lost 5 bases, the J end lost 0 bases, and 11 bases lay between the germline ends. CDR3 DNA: TGTGCCAGCAGTCCCGTCGGGGGCTCCTACGAGCAGTACTTC. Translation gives CASSPVGGSYEQYF.

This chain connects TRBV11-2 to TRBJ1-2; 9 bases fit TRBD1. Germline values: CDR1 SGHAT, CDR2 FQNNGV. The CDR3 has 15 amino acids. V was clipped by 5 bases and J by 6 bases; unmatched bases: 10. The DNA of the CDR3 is TGTGCCAGCAGCCCGGGGACAGGGTATCAGCATGGCTACACCTTC. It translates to CASSPGTGYQHGYTF.

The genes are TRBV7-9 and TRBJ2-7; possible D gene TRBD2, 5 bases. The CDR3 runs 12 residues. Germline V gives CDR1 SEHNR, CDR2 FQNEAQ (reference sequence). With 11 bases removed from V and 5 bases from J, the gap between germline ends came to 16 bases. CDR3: CAARDSGDEQYF. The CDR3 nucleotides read TGTGCCGCCCGGGATTCGGGCGACGAGCAGTACTTC.

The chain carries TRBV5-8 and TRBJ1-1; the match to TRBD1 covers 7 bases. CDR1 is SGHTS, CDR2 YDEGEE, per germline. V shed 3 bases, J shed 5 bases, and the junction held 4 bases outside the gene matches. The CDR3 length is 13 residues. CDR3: CASSYSRGTEAFF. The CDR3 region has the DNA TGTGCCAGCAGCTATTCCAGGGGGACTGAAGCTTTCTTT. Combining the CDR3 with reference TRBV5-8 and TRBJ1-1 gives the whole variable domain EAGVTQSPTHLIKTRGQQATLRCSPISGHTSVYWYQQALGLGLQFLLWYDEGEERNRGNFPPRFSGRQFPNYSSELNVNALELEDSALYLCASSYSRGTEAFFGQGTRLTVV.

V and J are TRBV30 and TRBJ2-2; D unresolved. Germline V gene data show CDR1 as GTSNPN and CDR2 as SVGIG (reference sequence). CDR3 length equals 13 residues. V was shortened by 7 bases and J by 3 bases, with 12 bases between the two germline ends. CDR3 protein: CALMERYTGELFF. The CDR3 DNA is TGTGCCTTAATGGAGAGATACACCGGGGAGCTGTTTTTT.

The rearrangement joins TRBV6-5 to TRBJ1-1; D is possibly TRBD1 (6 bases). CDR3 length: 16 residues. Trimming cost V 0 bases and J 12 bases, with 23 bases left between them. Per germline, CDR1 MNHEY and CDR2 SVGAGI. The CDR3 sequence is CASSYSGQGSLARSFF. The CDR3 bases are TGTGCCAGCAGTTACTCGGGGCAGGGGTCCTTGGCCCGGTCTTTCTTT.

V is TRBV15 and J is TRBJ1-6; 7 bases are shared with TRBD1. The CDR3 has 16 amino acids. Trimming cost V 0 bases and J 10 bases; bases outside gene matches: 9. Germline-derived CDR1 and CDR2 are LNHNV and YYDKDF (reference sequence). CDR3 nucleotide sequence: TGTGCCACCAGCAGAGATCGGAACAGGGGTGGCTCACCCCTCCACTTT. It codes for CATSRDRNRGGSPLHF.

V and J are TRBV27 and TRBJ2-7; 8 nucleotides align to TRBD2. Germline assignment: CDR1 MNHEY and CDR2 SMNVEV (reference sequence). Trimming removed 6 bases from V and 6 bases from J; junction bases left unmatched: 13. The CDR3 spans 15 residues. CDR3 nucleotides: TGTGCCAGCAGCCCGAGAGTAGCGGGGCCGTTCGAGCAGTACTTC. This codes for CASSPRVAGPFEQYF.

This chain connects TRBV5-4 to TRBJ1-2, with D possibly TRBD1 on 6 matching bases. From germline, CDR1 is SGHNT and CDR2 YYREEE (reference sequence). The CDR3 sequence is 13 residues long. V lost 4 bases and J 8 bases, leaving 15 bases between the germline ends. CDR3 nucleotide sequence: TGTGCCAGCAGCCTGGAGGAGACAGGCGGCTACACCTTC. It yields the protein CASSLEETGGYTF.

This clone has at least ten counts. The CDR3 sequence is CASSLRAQRAFAGETQYF. In DNA form, the CDR3 reads TGTGCCAGCAGCCTGCGGGCCCAGCGGGCCTTCGCAGGGGAGACCCAGTACTTC. V is TRBV7-9 and J is TRBJ2-5, with a tentative D call TRBD2 (6 bases). Trimming removed 5 bases from V and 5 bases from J, with 27 bases in between. Germline V gene lookup returns CDR1 SEHNR and CDR2 FQNEAQ (reference sequence). CDR3 size: 18 residues. Using reference TRBV7-9 and TRBJ2-5 for the parts outside the CDR3, the full variable domain is DTGVSQNPRHKITKRGQNVTFRCDPISEHNRLYWYRQTLGQGPEFLTYFQNEAQLEKSRLLSDRFSAERPKGSFSTLEIQRTEQGDSAMYLCASSLRAQRAFAGETQYFGPGTRLLVL.

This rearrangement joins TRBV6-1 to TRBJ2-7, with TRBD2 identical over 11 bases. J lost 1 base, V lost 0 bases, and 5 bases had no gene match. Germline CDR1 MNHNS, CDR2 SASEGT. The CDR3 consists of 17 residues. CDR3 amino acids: CASSEATSGVLSYEQYF. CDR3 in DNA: TGTGCCAGCAGTGAAGCGACTAGCGGGGTCCTTTCCTACGAGCAGTACTTC.

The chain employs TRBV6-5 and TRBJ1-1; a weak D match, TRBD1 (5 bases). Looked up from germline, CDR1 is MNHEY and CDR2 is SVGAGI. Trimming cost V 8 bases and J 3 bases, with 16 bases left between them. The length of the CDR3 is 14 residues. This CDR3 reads CASGGGVDYTEAFF. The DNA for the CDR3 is TGTGCCAGCGGGGGAGGGGTGGATTACACTGAAGCTTTCTTT.

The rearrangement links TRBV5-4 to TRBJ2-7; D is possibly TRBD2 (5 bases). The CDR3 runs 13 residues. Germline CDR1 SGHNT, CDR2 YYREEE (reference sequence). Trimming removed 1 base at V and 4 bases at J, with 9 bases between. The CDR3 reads CASSLQRSYEQYF. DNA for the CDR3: TGTGCCAGCAGCTTGCAGCGGAGTTACGAGCAGTACTTC.

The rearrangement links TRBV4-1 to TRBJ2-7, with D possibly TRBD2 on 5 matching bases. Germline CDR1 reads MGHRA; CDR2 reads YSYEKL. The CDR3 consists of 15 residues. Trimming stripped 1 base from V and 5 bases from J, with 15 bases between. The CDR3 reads CASSQVGGPPDEQYF. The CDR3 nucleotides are TGCGCCAGCAGCCAAGTAGGAGGACCCCCAGACGAGCAGTACTTC.

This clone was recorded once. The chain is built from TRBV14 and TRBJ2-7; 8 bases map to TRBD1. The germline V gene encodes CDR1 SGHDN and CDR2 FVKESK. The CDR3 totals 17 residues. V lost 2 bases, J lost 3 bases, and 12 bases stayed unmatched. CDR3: CASSQWTGPSRYYEQYF. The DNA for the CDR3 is TGTGCCAGCAGCCAATGGACAGGGCCTAGCCGATACTACGAGCAGTACTTC.

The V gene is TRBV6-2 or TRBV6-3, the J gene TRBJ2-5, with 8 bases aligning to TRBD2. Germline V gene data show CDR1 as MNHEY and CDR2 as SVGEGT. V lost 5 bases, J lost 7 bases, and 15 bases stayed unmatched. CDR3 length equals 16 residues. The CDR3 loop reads CASSPGLAGQGGTQYF. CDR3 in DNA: TGTGCCAGCAGTCCCGGACTAGCTGGACAAGGTGGGACCCAGTACTTC.

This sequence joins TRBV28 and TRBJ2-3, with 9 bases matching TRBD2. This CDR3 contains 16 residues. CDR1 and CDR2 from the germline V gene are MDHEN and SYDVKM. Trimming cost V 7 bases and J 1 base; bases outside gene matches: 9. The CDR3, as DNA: TGTGCCAGCAACAACTCTCAGCGGGAGGGCACAGATACGCAGTATTTT. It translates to CASNNSQREGTDTQYF.

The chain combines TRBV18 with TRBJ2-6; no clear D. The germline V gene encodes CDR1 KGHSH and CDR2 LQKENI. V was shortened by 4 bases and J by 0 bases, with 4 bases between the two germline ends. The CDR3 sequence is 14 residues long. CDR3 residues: CASSQSSGANVLTF. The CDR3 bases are TGTGCCAGCTCACAGAGCTCTGGGGCCAACGTCCTGACTTTC.

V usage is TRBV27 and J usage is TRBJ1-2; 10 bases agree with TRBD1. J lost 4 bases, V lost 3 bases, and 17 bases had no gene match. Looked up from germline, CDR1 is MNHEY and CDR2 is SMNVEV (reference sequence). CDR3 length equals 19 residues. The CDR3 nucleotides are TGTGCCAGCAGTTTCCTCCCCATGTTGCGGGACAGGGGTGGCTATGGCTACACCTTC. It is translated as CASSFLPMLRDRGGYGYTF.

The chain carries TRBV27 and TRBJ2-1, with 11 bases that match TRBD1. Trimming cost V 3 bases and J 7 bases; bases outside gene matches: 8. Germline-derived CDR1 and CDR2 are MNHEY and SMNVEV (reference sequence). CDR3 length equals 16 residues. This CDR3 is CASSFSGQGGRNEQFF. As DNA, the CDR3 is TGTGCCAGCAGTTTCTCGGGACAGGGGGGCAGGAATGAGCAGTTCTTC.

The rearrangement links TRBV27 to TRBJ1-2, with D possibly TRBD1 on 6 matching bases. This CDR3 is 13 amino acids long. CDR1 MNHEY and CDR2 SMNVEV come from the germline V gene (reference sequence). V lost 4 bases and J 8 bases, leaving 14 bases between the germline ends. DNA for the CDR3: TGTGCCAGCAGTTCCACAGGGCGGCGGGGCTACACCTTC. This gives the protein CASSSTGRRGYTF.

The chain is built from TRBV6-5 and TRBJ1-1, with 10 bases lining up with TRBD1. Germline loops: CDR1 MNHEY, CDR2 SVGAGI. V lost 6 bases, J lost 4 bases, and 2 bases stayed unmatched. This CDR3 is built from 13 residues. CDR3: CASRGQGTTEAFF. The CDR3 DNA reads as TGTGCCAGCAGGGGACAGGGGACCACTGAAGCTTTCTTT.

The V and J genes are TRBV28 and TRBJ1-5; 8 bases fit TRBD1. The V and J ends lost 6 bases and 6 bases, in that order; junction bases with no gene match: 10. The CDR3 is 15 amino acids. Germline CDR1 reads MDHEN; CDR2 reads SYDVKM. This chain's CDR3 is CASRPSDRVGQPQHF. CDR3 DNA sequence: TGTGCCAGCAGACCCTCGGACAGGGTAGGTCAGCCCCAGCATTTT.

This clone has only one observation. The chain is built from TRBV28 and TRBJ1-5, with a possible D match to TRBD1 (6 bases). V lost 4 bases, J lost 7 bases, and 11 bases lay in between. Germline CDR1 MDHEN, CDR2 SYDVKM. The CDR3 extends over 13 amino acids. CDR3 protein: CASSSEGVQPQHF. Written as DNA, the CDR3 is TGTGCCAGCAGTTCCGAGGGGGTGCAGCCCCAGCATTTT.

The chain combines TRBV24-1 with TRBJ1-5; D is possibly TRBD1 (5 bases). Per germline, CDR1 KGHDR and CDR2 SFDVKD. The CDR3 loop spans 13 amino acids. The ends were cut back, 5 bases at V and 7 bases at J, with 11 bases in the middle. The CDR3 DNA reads TGTGCCACCAGTGGGGGGGGGACCCAGCCCCAGCATTTT. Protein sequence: CATSGGGTQPQHF.

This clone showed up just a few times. DNA for the CDR3: TGTGCCAGCAGTTTGTACCAGGAAAGTGTCGACACTGAAGCTTTCTTT. Protein product: CASSLYQESVDTEAFF. J is TRBJ1-1 and V is TRBV27; D remains ambiguous. The CDR3 is 16 residues long. V lost 3 bases and J lost 3, with 17 bases in between. Germline V gene sequence: CDR1 MNHEY, CDR2 SMNVEV (reference sequence).